A single sample is the source of the 18 T cell receptor beta chains below, sequenced in a study of T cells expressing NK-cell markers. TCRdb reprocessed the 5' RACE reads and keeps a single row for each CDR3 protein, giving no DNA. The specimen's table records roughly 110,000 distinct CDR3 sequences. Sequencing used blood T cells: a sorted CD56 or NKG2C T cell subset, CD4+ or CD8+ T cells, or bulk PBMC T cells (not recorded which). These receptors were collected from a woman aged 18 to 75 in good health.

The chain carries TRBV5-6 and TRBJ2-3; without DNA, the TCRdb call of TRBD1 cannot be checked. The CDR3 spans 19 residues. The germline gives CDR1 SGHDT, CDR2 YYEEEE. The CDR3 protein is CASSLGGDRGYPSTDTQYF.

The V call is TRBV7-8, the J call TRBJ2-1; without DNA, the TCRdb call of TRBD1 cannot be checked. CDR3 length: 16 residues. The germline CDR1 and CDR2 sequences are SGHVS and FQNEAQ. The CDR3 is CASSPYGGSPYNEQFF.

The genes are TRBV14 and TRBJ2-1; TCRdb proposes TRBD2, but this gene call is untestable without DNA. This CDR3 comprises 15 residues. Germline V lookup: CDR1 SGHDN, CDR2 FVKESK. The CDR3 reads CASSPLAGAMDEQFF.

The chain joins TRBV6-2 or TRBV6-3 to TRBJ2-3; there is no DNA to check the TCRdb D call of TRBD1. There are 12 residues in the CDR3. Germline CDR1 and CDR2: MNHEY and SVGEGT. This CDR3 is CATEGFTDTQYF.

CDR3 loop: CASSYEEGGGLEQYF. The chain recombines TRBV7-9 with TRBJ2-7; TCRdb lists TRBD2, though no DNA is available to test this call. Germline CDR1 and CDR2: SEHNR and FQNEAQ (reference sequence). This CDR3 has 15 residues.

The genes are TRBV27 and TRBJ1-1; TCRdb's assignment of TRBD1 cannot be checked, as there is no DNA. CDR3 length: 15 amino acids. CDR1 MNHEY and CDR2 SMNVEV come from the germline V gene (reference sequence). The CDR3 loop is CASSFQGQGGTEAFF.

V gene TRBV12-3 or TRBV12-4 combines with J gene TRBJ2-1. The CDR3 has 13 residues. The CDR3 here is CASSSSSYNEQFF.

The chain has TRBV13 and TRBJ2-7; the TCRdb call, TRBD1, lacks DNA for checking. Germline lookup yields CDR1 PRHDT and CDR2 FYEKMQ (reference sequence). The CDR3 spans 16 residues. CDR3 protein: CASSLGGQGVRYEQYF.

The gene calls are TRBV6-5 and TRBJ2-7; TCRdb names TRBD2, which stays unverified in the absence of DNA. CDR1 is MNHEY and CDR2 is SVGAGI in the germline V gene. The CDR3 is made up of 15 amino acids. CDR3 amino acids: CASSYGTSGSYEQYF.

The chain joins TRBV30 to TRBJ1-1; TCRdb gives TRBD1 as the D gene, but with no DNA this cannot be confirmed. CDR1 and CDR2 (germline): GTSNPN, SVGIG (reference sequence). The CDR3 is 16 amino acids. The CDR3 sequence: CAWSPWDGSLNTEAFF.

The chain joins TRBV27 to TRBJ1-1. Germline values: CDR1 MNHEY, CDR2 SMNVEV (reference sequence). The length of the CDR3 is 13 residues. The CDR3 sequence is CASSFSGYTEAFF.

This chain uses TRBV29-1 with TRBJ1-2. CDR1 and CDR2 (germline): SQVTM, ANQGSEA. This CDR3 comprises 13 residues. CDR3: CSVRIPANYGYTF.

CDR3 residues: CASSDAASGSVDTQYF. The chain is built from TRBV6-4 and TRBJ2-3; the D call from TCRdb, TRBD2, cannot be confirmed without DNA. This CDR3 is 16 amino acids long. CDR1 is MRHNA and CDR2 is SNTAGT in the germline V gene.

CDR3 sequence reads: CASSLELTGTDNEQFF. This chain links TRBV9 with TRBJ2-1; no DNA is available, so the TRBD1 call from TCRdb remains unchecked. Germline assignment: CDR1 SGDLS and CDR2 YYNGEE. The CDR3 is made up of 16 amino acids. Filled out from reference TRBV9 and TRBJ2-1, the complete variable domain reads DSGVTQTPKHLITATGQRVTLRCSPRSGDLSVYWYQQSLDQGLQFLIQYYNGEERAKGNILERFSAQQFPDLHSELNLSSLELGDSALYFCASSLELTGTDNEQFFGPGTRLTVL.

The chain joins TRBV5-4 to TRBJ2-7; TCRdb returns TRBD2, unconfirmable since there is no DNA. Germline V CDR1 and CDR2: SGHNT, YYREEE (reference sequence). The CDR3 sequence is 14 residues long. This CDR3 is CASSQGLFSYEQYF.

The genes are TRBV6-1 and TRBJ2-5; TCRdb proposes TRBD1, but this gene call is untestable without DNA. Per the germline V gene, CDR1 is MNHNS and CDR2 is SASEGT. The CDR3 spans 14 residues. CDR3 loop: CASTRGGDLETQYF.

This rearrangement joins TRBV5-1 to TRBJ1-2; without DNA, the TCRdb call of TRBD1 cannot be checked. From germline, CDR1 is SGHRS and CDR2 YFSETQ. This CDR3 is 18 amino acids long. CDR3 residues: CASTFFPGQAQTNYGYTF. Filled out from reference TRBV5-1 and TRBJ1-2, the complete variable domain reads KAGVTQTPRYLIKTRGQQVTLSCSPISGHRSVSWYQQTPGQGLQFLFEYFSETQRNKGNFPGRFSGRQFSNSRSEMNVSTLELGDSALYLCASTFFPGQAQTNYGYTFGSGTRLTVV.

The V gene is TRBV19, the J gene TRBJ2-7. Germline assignment: CDR1 LNHDA and CDR2 SQIVND (reference sequence). This CDR3 contains 13 residues. The CDR3 region is CASSDGNYYEQYF.